The 26 T cell receptor beta chains listed next were all sequenced from one sample in a study of blood T cell repertoires in COVID-19. Repertoires were generated with immunoSEQ multiplex PCR, while TCRdb's copy carries only in-frame clones and drops some. The sample includes under 130,000 clones, more than 75% of them seen just once. What was sequenced was peripheral blood. All receptors come from a human donor in a cohort sampled during active COVID-19.

This chain joins TRBV11-3 and TRBJ1-4; 8 bases agree with TRBD1. The J segment lost 10 bases and the V segment lost 5 bases, leaving 12 bases of the junction unmatched. Germline CDR1 reads SGHNT; CDR2 reads YENEEA. The CDR3 is 15 amino acids. CDR3 DNA sequence: TGTGCCAGCAGCGCCTTCGGACAGGGTGATGTAAAACTGTTTTTT. It specifies CASSAFGQGDVKLFF.

The chain uses TRBV5-5 and TRBJ2-5; D gene unclear. Germline V gives CDR1 SGHKS, CDR2 YYEKEE (reference sequence). Trimming shortened V by 1 base and J by 4 bases, and 11 bases separated the two germline ends. The CDR3 runs 14 residues. CDR3 sequence reads: CASSLSRVGETQYF. CDR3 nucleotide sequence: TGTGCCAGCAGCTTGAGTCGGGTGGGAGAGACCCAGTACTTC.

The V gene is TRBV2, the J gene TRBJ2-7; 7 positions match TRBD2. Germline V gives CDR1 SNHLY, CDR2 FYNNEI. The CDR3 extends over 15 amino acids. With 4 bases clipped from V and 0 bases from J, the junction kept 6 bases outside the gene matches. CDR3 in amino acids: CASSGPGGISYEQYF. In nucleotides, the CDR3 is TGTGCCAGCAGTGGACCCGGGGGGATCTCCTACGAGCAGTACTTC.

This chain joins TRBV11-3 and TRBJ1-1, with 9 bases matching TRBD1. The V gene end was trimmed by 4 bases and the J gene end by 0 bases; junction bases not matched to a gene: 15. The V gene's germline CDR1 is SGHNT and CDR2 YENEEA. The CDR3 contains 19 residues. The CDR3 protein is CASSSVTTGGFLVNTEAFF. The CDR3 DNA follows: TGTGCCAGCAGCTCAGTGACCACAGGGGGCTTTTTGGTGAACACTGAAGCTTTCTTT.

The genes are TRBV6-6 and TRBJ2-7; 8 bases map to TRBD2. CDR1 is MNHNY, CDR2 SVGAGI, per germline (reference sequence). V shed 6 bases and J 3 bases; nucleotides not matched to a gene: 1. This CDR3 spans 12 amino acids. The CDR3 sequence is CASSGTSYEQYF. The CDR3 DNA sequence: TGTGCCAGCAGCGGGACTAGCTACGAGCAGTACTTC.

The J gene is TRBJ2-5, the V gene TRBV6-5; 7 nucleotides align to TRBD1. Germline V lookup: CDR1 MNHEY, CDR2 SVGAGI. The ends lost 5 bases at V and 5 bases at J; junction bases unmatched: 11. The CDR3 length is 15 residues. The CDR3 reads CASSPTGAGQETQYF. CDR3 DNA sequence: TGTGCCAGCAGTCCCACAGGGGCAGGGCAGGAGACCCAGTACTTC.

The chain is built from TRBV7-2 and TRBJ2-1; 12 bases map to TRBD2. This CDR3 is 16 amino acids long. The V gene's germline CDR1 is SGHTA and CDR2 FQGNSA. Germline trimming cut 1 base from V and 7 bases from J; bases unmatched to any gene: 5. The CDR3 sequence is CASSLELAGGVNEQFF. The CDR3, as DNA: TGTGCCAGCAGCTTAGAACTAGCGGGGGGAGTTAATGAGCAGTTCTTC.

V gene TRBV19 combines with J gene TRBJ2-7; 7 bases are a match to TRBD1. Germline V gene data show CDR1 as LNHDA and CDR2 as SQIVND (reference sequence). The CDR3 is 15 residues long. With 5 bases clipped from V and 3 bases from J, the junction kept 10 bases outside the gene matches. The CDR3 DNA is TGTGCCAGTAGTGTTACAGGGGCCCCAAGCTACGAGCAGTACTTC. This translates into CASSVTGAPSYEQYF.

V is TRBV15 and J is TRBJ2-5; TRBD2 matches at 8 bases. Per germline, CDR1 LNHNV and CDR2 YYDKDF (reference sequence). With 6 bases clipped from V and 4 bases from J, the junction kept 10 bases outside the gene matches. The CDR3 sequence is 15 residues long. The CDR3 is CATSPGGGLGETQYF. CDR3 in DNA: TGTGCCACCAGTCCGGGGGGGGGCCTAGGAGAGACCCAGTACTTC. Full variable domain (remainder filled in from reference TRBV15 and TRBJ2-5): DAMVIQNPRYQVTQFGKPVTLSCSQTLNHNVMYWYQQKSSQAPKLLFHYYDKDFNNEADTPDNFQSRRPNTSFCFLDIRSPGLGDTAMYLCATSPGGGLGETQYFGPGTRLLVL.

The rearrangement links TRBV29-1 to TRBJ2-7, with 9 bases fitting TRBD1. Looked up from germline, CDR1 is SQVTM and CDR2 is ANQGSEA. Trimming cost V 7 bases and J 3 bases; bases outside gene matches: 7. CDR3 size: 13 residues. The CDR3 sequence is CSGGDRVGYEQYF. The CDR3 bases are TGCAGCGGGGGGGACAGGGTCGGCTACGAGCAGTACTTC.

This clone was picked up a small number of times. This chain connects TRBV7-9 to TRBJ2-7; TRBD1 is a possible D gene (5 bases). With 5 bases removed from V and 3 bases from J, the gap between germline ends came to 8 bases. Germline values: CDR1 SEHNR, CDR2 FQNEAQ (reference sequence). The CDR3 consists of 12 residues. This chain's CDR3 is CASSTDSYEQYF. In nucleotides, the CDR3 is TGTGCCAGCAGCACCGACAGCTACGAGCAGTACTTC.

This clone has just a few counts. This chain joins TRBV5-1 and TRBJ2-7; 9 positions agree with TRBD1. CDR1 and CDR2 (germline): SGHRS, YFSETQ. The V and J ends lost 4 bases and 6 bases, in that order; junction bases with no gene match: 11. This CDR3 contains 15 residues. The CDR3 bases are TGCGCCAGCAGCCTTATGGGGGGGACAGGGCCCGAGCAGTACTTC. As protein: CASSLMGGTGPEQYF.

This sequence joins TRBV5-1 and TRBJ1-3; D call uncertain. This CDR3 spans 15 amino acids. Trimming removed 1 base from V and 0 bases from J, with 8 bases in between. Germline V gene lookup returns CDR1 SGHRS and CDR2 YFSETQ. CDR3 sequence: CASSLYSFSGNTIYF. The CDR3 region has the DNA TGCGCCAGCAGCTTGTATAGTTTCTCTGGAAACACCATATATTTT.

This clone was counted once. V gene TRBV6-1 combines with J gene TRBJ2-4; 8 bases agree with TRBD1. With 2 bases clipped from V and 10 bases from J, the junction kept 4 bases outside the gene matches. Germline V gives CDR1 MNHNS, CDR2 SASEGT. The CDR3 totals 13 residues. The CDR3 region has the DNA TGTGCCAGCAGTGAACCGCGACAGGGGATTCAGTACTTC. This translates into CASSEPRQGIQYF.

The V gene is TRBV6-1, the J gene TRBJ2-7; weak D call: TRBD1 (6 bases). In germline, CDR1 is MNHNS, CDR2 SASEGT. V was cut by 1 base and J by 7 bases, with 8 bases left in between. The CDR3 runs 12 residues. CDR3 loop: CASSEERGEQYF. As DNA, the CDR3 is TGTGCCAGCAGTGAAGAAAGGGGGGAGCAGTACTTC.

The J gene is TRBJ2-4, the V gene TRBV14; 13 bases agree with TRBD2. This CDR3 contains 16 residues. CDR1 and CDR2 (germline): SGHDN, FVKESK. V shed 4 bases and J 9 bases; nucleotides not matched to a gene: 9. CDR3 region: CASSRTLAGGLSIQYF. CDR3 DNA sequence: TGTGCCAGCAGCCGAACACTAGCGGGGGGGCTCAGCATTCAGTACTTC.

The chain carries TRBV10-1 and TRBJ2-7, with TRBD1 identical over 8 bases. The CDR3 is made up of 15 amino acids. The V segment lost 4 bases and the J segment 6 bases; nucleotides outside the gene matches: 11. In germline, CDR1 is WNHNN, CDR2 SYGVQD (reference sequence). The CDR3 protein is CASSAQRDRNSEQYF. The DNA for the CDR3 is TGCGCCAGCAGTGCCCAACGGGACAGGAATTCCGAGCAGTACTTC.

J is TRBJ2-1 and V is TRBV7-9; the D is unclear. The CDR3 totals 15 residues. Trimming removed 4 bases at V and 0 bases at J, with 10 bases between. The V gene's germline CDR1 is SEHNR and CDR2 FQNEAQ (reference sequence). The CDR3 loop is CASSSSESSYNEQFF. The CDR3, as DNA: TGTGCCAGCAGCTCAAGTGAGAGCTCCTACAATGAGCAGTTCTTC.

Details on this clone: The same CDR3 can be traced to other DNA sequences in this sample. This chain connects TRBV3-1 (or the pseudogene TRBV3-2) to TRBJ1-2, with 7 nucleotides matching TRBD1. The CDR3 extends over 13 amino acids. After removal of 2 bases from V and 3 bases from J, the junction contained 0 bases not matched to a gene. Per the germline V gene, CDR1 is LGHDT and CDR2 is YNNKEL (reference sequence). CDR3 nucleotides: TGTGCCAGCAGCCAAACAGGGGACTATGGCTACACCTTC. Its translation is CASSQTGDYGYTF.

The CDR3 loop is CASSLGLRQGYGYTF. CDR3 DNA: TGTGCCAGTAGTTTGGGGCTGCGACAGGGGTATGGCTACACCTTC. The V call is TRBV19, the J call TRBJ1-2, with 8 positions matching TRBD1. CDR3 length: 15 amino acids. The ends lost 5 bases at V and 5 bases at J; junction bases unmatched: 10. The germline V gene encodes CDR1 LNHDA and CDR2 SQIVND (reference sequence).

This clone was seen once. This rearrangement joins TRBV6-1 to TRBJ1-3; D unclear. Germline V CDR1 and CDR2: MNHNS, SASEGT. Trimming shortened V by 3 bases and J by 3 bases, and 15 bases separated the two germline ends. This CDR3 is 16 amino acids long. The DNA of the CDR3 is TGTGCCAGCAGTGATTTAGGAGGGTATGGTGGAAACACCATATATTTT. It specifies CASSDLGGYGGNTIYF.

The V call is TRBV27, the J call TRBJ2-1, with 8 nucleotides matching TRBD2. The V gene's germline CDR1 is MNHEY and CDR2 SMNVEV (reference sequence). V shed 2 bases, J shed 6 bases, and the junction held 3 bases outside the gene matches. There are 14 residues in the CDR3. For the CDR3, the DNA is TGTGCCAGCAGTTTAAGGCGGGGGGTCAATGAGCAGTTCTTC. Translation gives CASSLRRGVNEQFF.

V gene TRBV21-1 combines with J gene TRBJ2-2; the table's D call, TRBD1, has no DNA check behind it. TRBV21-1 is a listed pseudogene. The CDR3 is 17 amino acids. This chain's CDR3 is CASSPGLTGPNTGELFF. The CDR3 DNA reads TGTGCCAGCAGCCCGGGACTGACAGGGCCGAACACCGGGGAGCTGTTTTTT.

The rearrangement joins TRBV5-4 to TRBJ2-5, with 8 bases aligning to TRBD2. The CDR3 runs 14 residues. V gave up 7 bases and J gave up 0 bases; unmatched junction bases: 5. CDR1 is SGHNT, CDR2 YYREEE, per germline (reference sequence). Written as DNA, the CDR3 is TGTGCCAGCCGGCGGGGGGCTAACCAAGAGACCCAGTACTTC. Translating gives CASRRGANQETQYF.

J is TRBJ1-2 and V is TRBV5-6, with D possibly TRBD1 on 6 matching bases. CDR3 length: 13 residues. V was shortened by 2 bases and J by 8 bases, with 13 bases between the two germline ends. The germline V gene encodes CDR1 SGHDT and CDR2 YYEEEE. The CDR3 loop reads CASSFGRGTGYTF. For the CDR3, the DNA is TGTGCCAGCAGCTTCGGCAGGGGTACGGGCTACACCTTC.

V and J are TRBV4-3 and TRBJ1-2; D not certain. The CDR3 loop spans 14 amino acids. The V gene's germline CDR1 is LGHNA and CDR2 YSLEER. V was pared by 4 bases and J by 2 bases, with 11 bases between. The CDR3 DNA sequence: TGCGCCAGCAGCCCCGAGGCGGAAAACTATGGCTACACCTTC. Translated, it gives CASSPEAENYGYTF.